This TCR beta chain was sequenced in a study of beta chain features in type 1 diabetes. Of the isolated RNA, all was reverse transcribed, and so the sequenced material was expressed TCRB transcripts. TCRdb keeps only in-frame clones here, not all; method: immunoSEQ multiplex PCR. The repertoire holds tens of thousands of clones, with approximately 50% as singletons. About this clone: The antigen is undetermined.

V gave up 1 base and J gave up 3 bases, with 11 bases separating them. Germline CDR1 and CDR2: SGHNT and YYREEE (reference sequence). This CDR3 comprises 14 residues. Findings of the study overall: Compared with healthy donors, patients appeared to share more similar naive, central memory and regulatory TCRB repertoires. When Type 1 diabetes patients were examined, their TCRB CDR3s proved moderately but significantly shorter in all four CD4+ subsets.

This chain links TRBV5-4 with TRBJ2-7, with D maybe TRBD2 (6 bases). This clonotype was sampled from a young man with type 1 diabetes. The specimen was central memory CD4+ T cells from blood. The CDR3 DNA reads as TGTGCCAGCAGCTTGAATGGGGGACTCTACGAGCAGTACTTC. It codes for CASSLNGGLYEQYF.